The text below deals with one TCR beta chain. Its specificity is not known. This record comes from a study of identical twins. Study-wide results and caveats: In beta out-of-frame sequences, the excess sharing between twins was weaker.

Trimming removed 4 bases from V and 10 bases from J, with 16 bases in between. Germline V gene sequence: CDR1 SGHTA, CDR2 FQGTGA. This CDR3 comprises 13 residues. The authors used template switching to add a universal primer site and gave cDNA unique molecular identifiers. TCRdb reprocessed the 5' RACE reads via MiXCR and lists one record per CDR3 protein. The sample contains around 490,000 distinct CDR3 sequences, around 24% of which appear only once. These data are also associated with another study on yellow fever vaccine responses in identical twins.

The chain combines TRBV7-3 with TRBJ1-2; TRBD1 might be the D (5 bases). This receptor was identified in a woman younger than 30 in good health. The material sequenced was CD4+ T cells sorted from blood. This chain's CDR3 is CASSSQEGVDYTF. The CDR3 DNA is TGTGCCAGCAGCTCCCAAGAAGGGGTCGACTACACCTTC.